The T cell receptor beta chain described here comes from a study of T cells in Graves' hyperthyroidism and ophthalmopathy. Amplification of TCR beta CDR3 regions used RNA as the template. An initial round of RT-PCR targeting the TCR CDR3 relied on the HTBI primer set. Each CDR3 protein is one row after TCRdb ran MiXCR on the multiplex PCR reads. There are hundreds of thousands of distinct CDR3 sequences in the sample; around 39% occur only once, and around 9.3% lies in the top ten. With regard to this clonotype: Its antigen is unidentified.

Study-wide results and caveats: Most clonotypes expanded in the thyroid (above 0.001) were also present in blood.

Sequenced: blood. This receptor was identified in a man younger than 30 with Graves' hyperthyroidism.

CDR3 sequence (DNA): TGTGCCAGCAGCCAACCTTGGACAGGGGAAGTTGCTGAAGCTTTCTTT. Its translation: CASSQPWTGEVAEAFF. The J gene is TRBJ1-1, the V gene TRBV7-9; 9 positions match TRBD1. V lost 5 bases to trimming and J lost 6 bases; unmatched junction nucleotides: 13. Germline CDR1 and CDR2: SEHNR and FQNEAQ (reference sequence). The CDR3 spans 16 residues. Complete variable domain (other parts from reference TRBV7-9 and TRBJ1-1): DTGVSQNPRHKITKRGQNVTFRCDPISEHNRLYWYRQTLGQGPEFLTYFQNEAQLEKSRLLSDRFSAERPKGSFSTLEIQRTEQGDSAMYLCASSQPWTGEVAEAFFGQGTRLTVV.